This T cell receptor beta chain was sequenced during a study of OX40 agonist ivuxolimab in advanced cancers. Generated by immunoSEQ multiplex PCR, the TCRdb table keeps only in-frame clones and is missing some. The sample has 100,000 to 120,000 clones, roughly 89% seen once. CDR3 length: 14 amino acids. V lost 3 bases and J 0 bases, leaving 8 bases between the germline ends. Germline-derived CDR1 and CDR2 are MNHNS and SASEGT. This clone was counted a single time. The origin of this receptor is an adult with an advanced solid tumor such as melanoma, head and neck, liver or kidney cancer. The chain recombines TRBV6-1 with TRBJ1-1, with D possibly being TRBD1 (5 bases). The specimen was CD4+ or CD8+ T cells sorted from blood, collected in a trial of the OX40 agonist ivuxolimab. CDR3 amino acids: CASSEGLLNTEAFF. DNA for the CDR3: TGTGCCAGCAGTGAGGGGCTATTGAACACTGAAGCTTTCTTT.